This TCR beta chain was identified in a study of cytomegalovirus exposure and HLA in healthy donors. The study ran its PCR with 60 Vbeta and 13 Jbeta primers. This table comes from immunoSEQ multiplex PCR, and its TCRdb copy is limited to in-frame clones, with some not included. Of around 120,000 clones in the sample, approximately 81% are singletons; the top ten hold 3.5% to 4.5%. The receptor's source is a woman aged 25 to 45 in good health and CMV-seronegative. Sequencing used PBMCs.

The CDR3 spells CASSYFQRGAEQYF. The DNA of the CDR3 is TGTGCCAGCAGTTACTTTCAACGGGGGGCGGAGCAGTACTTC. The genes are TRBV6-5 and TRBJ2-7; D might be TRBD2 (7 bases). The CDR3 contains 14 residues. The V end was cut by 1 base, the J end by 7 bases, with 14 bases between. Germline assignment: CDR1 MNHEY and CDR2 SVGAGI.